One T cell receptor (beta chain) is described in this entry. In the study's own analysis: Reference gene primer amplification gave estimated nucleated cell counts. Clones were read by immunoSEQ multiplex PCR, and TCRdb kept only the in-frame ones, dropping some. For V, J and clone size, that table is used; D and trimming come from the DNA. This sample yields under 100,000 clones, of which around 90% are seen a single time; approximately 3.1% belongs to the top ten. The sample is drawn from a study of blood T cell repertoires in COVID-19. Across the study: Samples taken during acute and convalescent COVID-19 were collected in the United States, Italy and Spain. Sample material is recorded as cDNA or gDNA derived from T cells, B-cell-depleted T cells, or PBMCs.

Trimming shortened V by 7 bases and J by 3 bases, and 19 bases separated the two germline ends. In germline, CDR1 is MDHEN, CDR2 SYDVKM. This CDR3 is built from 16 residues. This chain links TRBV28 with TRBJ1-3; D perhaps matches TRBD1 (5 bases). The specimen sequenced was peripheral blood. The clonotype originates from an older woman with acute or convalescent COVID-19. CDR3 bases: TGTGCCAGCACCACCTCGGCGGGGGATGGTGGAAACACCATATATTTT. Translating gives CASTTSAGDGGNTIYF.